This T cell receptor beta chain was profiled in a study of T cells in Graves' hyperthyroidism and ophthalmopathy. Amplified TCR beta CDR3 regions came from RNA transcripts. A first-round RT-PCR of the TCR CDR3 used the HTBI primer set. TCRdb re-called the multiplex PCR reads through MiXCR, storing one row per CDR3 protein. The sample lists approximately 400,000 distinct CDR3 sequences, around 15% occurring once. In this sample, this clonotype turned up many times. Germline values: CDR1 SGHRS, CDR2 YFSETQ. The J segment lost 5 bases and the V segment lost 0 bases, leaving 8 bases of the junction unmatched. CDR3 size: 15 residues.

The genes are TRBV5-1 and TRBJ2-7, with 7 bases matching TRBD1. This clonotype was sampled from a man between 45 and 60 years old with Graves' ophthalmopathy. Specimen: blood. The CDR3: CASSLGAGGMDEQYF. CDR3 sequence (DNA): TGCGCCAGCAGCTTGGGAGCAGGGGGTATGGACGAGCAGTACTTC.